At least ten counts were recorded for the clone carrying this TCR beta chain. This entry belongs to a study of T-cell reconstitution after alpha-beta-depleted transplantation in children. Germline V gene lookup returns CDR1 SGDLS and CDR2 YYNGEE. With 3 bases removed from V and 0 bases from J, the gap between germline ends came to 7 bases. The CDR3 consists of 14 residues. TCRbeta library construction was performed incorporating unique molecular identifiers. TCRdb fed the PCR reads into MiXCR, producing one record per CDR3 protein. The sample has 80,000 to 95,000 distinct CDR3 sequences; approximately 8.4% are singletons.

Here the sequenced sample was PBMCs from the stem cell graft donor, taken from the stem cell graft. The chain combines TRBV9 with TRBJ2-1, with D unresolved. This clonotype was obtained from a human donor who donated a stem cell graft to a child with congenital amegakaryocytic thrombocytopenia. As DNA, the CDR3 is TGTGCCAGCAGCGGAACGTCCTCCTACAATGAGCAGTTCTTC. This encodes CASSGTSSYNEQFF.